These 27 T cell receptor beta chains came from one sample sequenced in a study of OX40 agonist ivuxolimab in advanced cancers. Clones were read by immunoSEQ multiplex PCR, and TCRdb kept only the in-frame ones, dropping some. Among some 17,000 clones, around 92% were seen once, and the ten largest hold less than 9%. The sequenced sample was CD4+ or CD8+ T cells sorted from blood, obtained in a trial of the OX40 agonist ivuxolimab. The receptors come from an adult with an advanced solid tumor such as melanoma, head and neck, liver or kidney cancer.

This rearrangement joins TRBV18 to TRBJ1-3; 10 nucleotides align to TRBD1. The CDR3 extends over 16 amino acids. The ends lost 5 bases at V and 2 bases at J; junction bases unmatched: 6. The V gene's germline CDR1 is KGHSH and CDR2 LQKENI. CDR3 sequence: CASSERDRGPGNTIYF. As DNA, the CDR3 is TGTGCCAGCTCAGAGCGGGACAGGGGACCTGGAAACACCATATATTTT.

This clone was seen only once. V usage is TRBV11-3 and J usage is TRBJ2-7, with no clear D. V lost 4 bases and J 7 bases, leaving 14 bases between the germline ends. This CDR3 spans 13 amino acids. Germline V CDR1 and CDR2: SGHNT, YENEEA. The CDR3 is CASSSKKSYEQYF. The CDR3 DNA reads TGTGCCAGCAGCTCGAAAAAGTCATATGAGCAGTACTTC. Based on the CDR3 plus reference TRBV11-3 and TRBJ2-7, the full variable domain is EAGVVQSPRYKIIEKKQPVAFWCNPISGHNTLYWYLQNLGQGPELLIRYENEEAVDDSQLPKDRFSAERLKGVDSTLKIQPAELGDSAVYLCASSSKKSYEQYFGPGTRLTVT.

This sequence joins TRBV5-5 and TRBJ1-1; 8 bases match TRBD1. This CDR3 is built from 13 residues. Unmatched junction bases numbered 6, after V lost 6 bases and J lost 5 bases. Germline V CDR1 and CDR2: SGHKS, YYEKEE (reference sequence). The CDR3 loop reads CASTPGGGTEAFF. CDR3 bases: TGTGCCAGCACCCCAGGGGGCGGTACTGAAGCTTTCTTT. The variable domain in full, completed from reference TRBV5-5 and TRBJ1-1, reads DAGVTQSPTHLIKTRGQQVTLRCSPISGHKSVSWYQQVLGQGPQFIFQYYEKEERGRGNFPDRFSARQFPNYSSELNVNALLLGDSALYLCASTPGGGTEAFFGQGTRLTVV.

The chain carries TRBV10-3 and TRBJ2-7, with 9 bases fitting TRBD1. The V and J ends lost 6 bases and 5 bases, in that order; junction bases with no gene match: 11. Germline V gene data show CDR1 as ENHRY and CDR2 as SYGVKD. The CDR3 contains 15 residues. Here the CDR3 DNA reads TGTGCCATCAGAACCGGGGGACAGGGCAACAACGAGCAGTACTTC. Its protein is CAIRTGGQGNNEQYF.

This chain joins TRBV19 and TRBJ2-2, with D unresolved. V lost 1 base to trimming and J lost 4 bases, with 7 bases between them. Germline V gene lookup returns CDR1 LNHDA and CDR2 SQIVND (reference sequence). The CDR3 covers 14 residues. The CDR3 nucleotides are TGTGCCAGTAGTATAGGGCCAGTCACCGGGGAGCTGTTTTTT. Its translation is CASSIGPVTGELFF.

The chain employs TRBV5-6 and TRBJ1-2; 9 nucleotides agree with TRBD1. The CDR3 covers 16 residues. The ends lost 0 bases at V and 4 bases at J; junction bases unmatched: 7. In germline, CDR1 is SGHDT, CDR2 YYEEEE. CDR3 residues: CASSLELDRGVYGYTF. The CDR3 DNA reads as TGTGCCAGCAGCTTGGAACTGGACAGGGGAGTCTATGGCTACACCTTC.

This chain connects TRBV5-8 to TRBJ2-3; D uncertain. V was trimmed by 2 bases and J by 1 base, leaving 8 bases between them. Germline CDR1 and CDR2: SGHTS and YDEGEE. There are 14 residues in the CDR3. CDR3 sequence: CASSLSGGTDTQYF. Here the CDR3 DNA reads TGTGCCAGCAGCTTAAGTGGGGGCACAGATACGCAGTATTTT.

V usage is TRBV12-5 and J usage is TRBJ2-1; D is unclear. Trimming took off 3 bases at V and 0 bases at J, with 9 bases between the two ends. The germline CDR1 and CDR2 sequences are LGHNT and FRNRAP. The CDR3 runs to 15 residues. DNA of the CDR3: TGTGCTAGTGGTTTAGGGCGGAGCTCCTACAATGAGCAGTTCTTC. Encoded protein: CASGLGRSSYNEQFF.

This clone was seen once. This chain uses TRBV7-3 with TRBJ2-3; possibly TRBD1 for D (5 bases). CDR3 size: 15 residues. The germline gives CDR1 SGHTA, CDR2 FQGTGA. The V end lost 0 bases, the J end lost 1 base, and 8 bases lay between the germline ends. The CDR3 DNA is TGTGCCAGCAGCTTAACAGGGGCGCGCACAGATACGCAGTATTTT. Protein: CASSLTGARTDTQYF.

V usage is TRBV5-1 and J usage is TRBJ2-1; TRBD1 matches 9 bases. Looked up from germline, CDR1 is SGHRS and CDR2 is YFSETQ. The CDR3 consists of 17 residues. Germline trimming cut 0 bases from V and 2 bases from J; bases unmatched to any gene: 6. The CDR3 region has the DNA TGCGCCAGCAGCTTGGGCAGGACAGGGGAGACCTACAATGAGCAGTTCTTC. It translates to CASSLGRTGETYNEQFF.

The gene calls are TRBV11-2 and TRBJ2-7; unclear D gene. The CDR3 spans 15 residues. Germline-derived CDR1 and CDR2 are SGHAT and FQNNGV. The V end was cut by 1 base, the J end by 3 bases, with 13 bases between. CDR3 coding DNA: TGTGCCAGCAGCTTAGGAGCGAGCGATGGCTACGAGCAGTACTTC. It translates to CASSLGASDGYEQYF. Supplemented by reference TRBV11-2 and TRBJ2-7, the full variable domain reads EAGVAQSPRYKIIEKRQSVAFWCNPISGHATLYWYQQILGQGPKLLIQFQNNGVVDDSQLPKDRFSAERLKGVDSTLKIQPAKLEDSAVYLCASSLGASDGYEQYFGPGTRLTVT.

V usage is TRBV14 and J usage is TRBJ2-5; 8 positions agree with TRBD2. V lost 0 bases to trimming and J lost 1 base; unmatched junction nucleotides: 4. The V gene's germline CDR1 is SGHDN and CDR2 FVKESK. The CDR3 runs 16 residues. CDR3 nucleotide sequence: TGTGCCAGCAGCCAAGACGGCGGGAGGCTCCAAGAGACCCAGTACTTC. Its protein is CASSQDGGRLQETQYF.

CDR3 nucleotides: TGTGCCAGCAGTTGGGCAGGGAGGGATGCAGATACGCAGTATTTT. Its translation: CASSWAGRDADTQYF. The chain is built from TRBV6-5 and TRBJ2-3, with 7 bases identical to TRBD2. Per the germline V gene, CDR1 is MNHEY and CDR2 is SVGAGI. The trim removed 4 bases at V and 4 bases at J, leaving 8 bases unmatched. This CDR3 contains 15 residues.

V gene TRBV6-5 combines with J gene TRBJ2-7, with 7 bases aligning to TRBD2. This CDR3 has 15 amino acids. The germline CDR1 and CDR2 sequences are MNHEY and SVGAGI. J lost 3 bases, V lost 5 bases, and 10 bases had no gene match. DNA for the CDR3: TGTGCCAGCAGTATGGGGGGGAGCTTAGGCTACGAGCAGTACTTC. It is translated as CASSMGGSLGYEQYF.

The chain is built from TRBV4-2 and TRBJ1-5; the D is unclear. Germline assignment: CDR1 LGHNA and CDR2 YNFKEQ. The ends were cut back, 0 bases at V and 1 base at J, with 7 bases in the middle. The CDR3 contains 15 residues. The CDR3: CASSQDVVSNQPQHF. In DNA, the CDR3 is TGTGCCAGCAGCCAAGATGTCGTAAGCAATCAGCCCCAGCATTTT.

V and J are TRBV6-6 and TRBJ1-1; maybe TRBD1 (6 bases). The V gene's germline CDR1 is MNHNY and CDR2 SVGAGI (reference sequence). The ends were cut back, 7 bases at V and 1 base at J, with 19 bases in the middle. The CDR3 extends over 16 amino acids. The CDR3 DNA follows: TGTGCCAGCAAACAGACAGGCGGAGGGGAGAACACTGAAGCTTTCTTT. Residues: CASKQTGGGENTEAFF.

J is TRBJ2-7 and V is TRBV2; TRBD2 is a possible D gene (5 bases). Germline values: CDR1 SNHLY, CDR2 FYNNEI. Trimming stripped 3 bases from V and 3 bases from J, with 12 bases between. The CDR3 runs to 14 residues. CDR3 sequence (DNA): TGTGCCAGCAGTGAGTGGGGAGAAGTCTACGAGCAGTACTTC. This codes for CASSEWGEVYEQYF.

V and J are TRBV7-8 and TRBJ2-2, with no clear D. Germline CDR1 SGHVS, CDR2 FQNEAQ. Between the trimmed V and J ends, which lost 0 bases and 0 bases, there was a span of 5 bases. This CDR3 region has 15 residues. In nucleotides, the CDR3 is TGTGCCAGCAGCTTAGCGGCAGCGAACACCGGGGAGCTGTTTTTT. Encoded protein: CASSLAAANTGELFF.

The genes are TRBV15 and TRBJ2-5; D unclear. The J call may be wrong; the DNA end is better matched by TRBJ2-7. Per the germline V gene, CDR1 is LNHNV and CDR2 is YYDKDF (reference sequence). The CDR3 runs to 12 residues. Here the CDR3 reads CATSRDRSEQYF. The CDR3 DNA reads as TGTGCCACCAGCAGAGATCGGTCCGAGCAGTACTTC.

The chain combines TRBV28 with TRBJ2-7; tentatively, D is TRBD2 (6 bases). The CDR3 is 14 amino acids. CDR1 is MDHEN, CDR2 SYDVKM, per germline. Trimming pared 6 bases from V and 4 bases from J, leaving 16 bases between. The CDR3 loop reads CASRAAGIGYEQYF. Written as DNA, the CDR3 is TGTGCCAGCAGGGCGGCGGGAATCGGGTACGAGCAGTACTTC.

V is TRBV5-4 and J is TRBJ2-5; D possibly uses TRBD1 or TRBD2 (5 bases each). CDR1 is SGHNT and CDR2 is YYREEE in the germline V gene (reference sequence). The CDR3 is made up of 16 amino acids. Trimming cost V 0 bases and J 4 bases, with 16 bases left between them. The CDR3 DNA reads as TGTGCCAGCAGCTTGGATGGTCAGGGCGGAGGAGAGACCCAGTACTTC. This encodes CASSLDGQGGGETQYF. Supplemented by reference TRBV5-4 and TRBJ2-5, the full variable domain reads ETGVTQSPTHLIKTRGQQVTLRCSSQSGHNTVSWYQQALGQGPQFIFQYYREEENGRGNFPPRFSGLQFPNYSSELNVNALELDDSALYLCASSLDGQGGGETQYFGPGTRLLVL.

DNA for the CDR3: TGTGCCAGCAATGGGAGGACAGGGGATCGAGAGACCCAGTACTTC. Protein product: CASNGRTGDRETQYF. This chain uses TRBV2 with TRBJ2-5; TRBD1 matches 9 bases. The CDR3 consists of 15 residues. Germline CDR1 SNHLY, CDR2 FYNNEI. V was clipped by 7 bases and J by 4 bases; unmatched bases: 10.

V usage is TRBV7-2 and J usage is TRBJ2-3; no reliable D call. CDR1 is SGHTA and CDR2 is FQGNSA in the germline V gene. This CDR3 comprises 13 residues. V was clipped by 5 bases and J by 4 bases, with 10 bases between them. The CDR3 sequence is CASSRDLADTQYF. CDR3 nucleotides: TGTGCCAGCAGCCGAGACTTGGCAGATACGCAGTATTTT.

The genes are TRBV7-9 and TRBJ2-5; no clear D gene. Trimming removed 5 bases at V and 2 bases at J, with 15 bases between. The germline CDR1 and CDR2 sequences are SEHNR and FQNEAQ (reference sequence). The CDR3 length is 15 residues. CDR3 sequence: CASSQLKVPQETQYF. The DNA for the CDR3 is TGTGCCAGCAGCCAACTCAAGGTGCCGCAAGAGACCCAGTACTTC.

This rearrangement joins TRBV7-9 to TRBJ2-1, with D unresolved. The V end lost 5 bases, the J end lost 8 bases, and 16 bases lay between the germline ends. The germline CDR1 and CDR2 sequences are SEHNR and FQNEAQ (reference sequence). The CDR3 totals 14 residues. The CDR3 region has the DNA TGTGCCAGCAGCAACCCCCAAGGGTACCATGAGCAGTTCTTC. This sequence encodes CASSNPQGYHEQFF. Full variable domain (outside the CDR3, taken from reference TRBV7-9 and TRBJ2-1): DTGVSQNPRHKITKRGQNVTFRCDPISEHNRLYWYRQTLGQGPEFLTYFQNEAQLEKSRLLSDRFSAERPKGSFSTLEIQRTEQGDSAMYLCASSNPQGYHEQFFGPGTRLTVL.

The chain combines TRBV11-2 with TRBJ1-1; 9 positions agree with TRBD1. The CDR3 is made up of 13 amino acids. CDR1 and CDR2 (germline): SGHAT, FQNNGV. The ends lost 6 bases at V and 5 bases at J; junction bases unmatched: 4. CDR3: CASSTTGGTEAFF. In DNA form, the CDR3 reads TGTGCCAGCAGTACGACAGGGGGGACTGAAGCTTTCTTT.

The chain has TRBV5-1 and TRBJ1-2, with a tentative D call TRBD1 (6 bases). The CDR3 has 14 amino acids. Trimming shortened V by 5 bases and J by 3 bases, and 14 bases separated the two germline ends. Germline CDR1 is SGHRS and CDR2 is YFSETQ. The CDR3 coding sequence is TGCGCCAGCAGTGGAGGAGGGGGTTACTATGGCTACACCTTC. Protein product: CASSGGGGYYGYTF.